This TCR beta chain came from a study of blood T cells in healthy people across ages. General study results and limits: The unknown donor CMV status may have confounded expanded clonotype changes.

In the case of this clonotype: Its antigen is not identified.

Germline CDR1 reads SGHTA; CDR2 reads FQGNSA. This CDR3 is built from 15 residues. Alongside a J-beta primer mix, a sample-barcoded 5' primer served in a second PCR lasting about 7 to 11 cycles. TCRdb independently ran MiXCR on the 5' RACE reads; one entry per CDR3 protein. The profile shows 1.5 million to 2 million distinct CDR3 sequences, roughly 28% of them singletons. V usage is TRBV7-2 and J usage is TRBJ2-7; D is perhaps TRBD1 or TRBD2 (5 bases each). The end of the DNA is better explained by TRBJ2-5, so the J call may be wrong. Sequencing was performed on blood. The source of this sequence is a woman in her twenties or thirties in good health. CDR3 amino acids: CASSLGMRGAETQYF. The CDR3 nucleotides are TGTGCCAGCAGCTTAGGAATGAGGGGAGCAGAGACCCAGTACTTC.